The 19 T cell receptor beta chains below come from one sample, sequenced in a study of blood T cell repertoires in COVID-19. TCRdb's table, derived via immunoSEQ multiplex PCR, lists solely in-frame clones and lacks some. There are about 100,000 clones in the sample; approximately 92% occur only once, and 5.7% lies in the top ten. Sequencing was carried out using peripheral blood. The receptors were gathered from a man in his forties or fifties with active COVID-19.

The chain has TRBV19 and TRBJ2-3, with TRBD2 identical over 10 bases. Germline values: CDR1 LNHDA, CDR2 SQIVND (reference sequence). The CDR3 runs to 15 residues. Trimming cost V 4 bases and J 6 bases; bases outside gene matches: 7. The CDR3 nucleotides are TGTGCCAGTAGTAAAACTAGCGGGAACCTGGATACGCAGTATTTT. Its translation: CASSKTSGNLDTQYF.

A remark on this clone: At one boundary the junction diverges from the germline segment, which might be a read error. The rearrangement joins TRBV4-2 to TRBJ1-2, with TRBD1 matching over 9 bases. The CDR3 is 16 amino acids. Germline CDR1 is LGHNA and CDR2 is YNFKEQ. The CDR3 spells CASSQGPGQGDYGHTF. CDR3 bases: TGTGCCAGCAGCCAAGGCCCGGGACAGGGAGACTATGGCCACACCTTC.

The chain uses TRBV6-2 or TRBV6-3 and TRBJ2-7, with D maybe TRBD2 (6 bases). CDR3 length equals 15 residues. V lost 5 bases to trimming and J lost 0 bases, with 14 bases between them. In germline, CDR1 is MNHEY, CDR2 SVGEGT. CDR3 DNA: TGTGCCAGCAGTGGTCTACGCGGGGCCTCCTACGAGCAGTACTTC. Protein: CASSGLRGASYEQYF.

The table lists this clone with a count of one. The chain links TRBV16 to TRBJ2-5; D call uncertain. Germline CDR1 KGHSY, CDR2 FQNENV. Between the trimmed V and J ends, which lost 4 bases and 5 bases, there was a span of 20 bases. The CDR3 length is 16 residues. The CDR3 DNA follows: TGTGCCAGCAGCCCCGACCGCGGCGCCGACGGGGAGACCCAGTACTTC. Translation gives CASSPDRGADGETQYF.

The rearrangement uses TRBV2 and TRBJ2-7; no reliable D call. The CDR3 runs 14 residues. CDR1 is SNHLY, CDR2 FYNNEI, per germline. The ends were cut back, 7 bases at V and 1 base at J, with 14 bases in the middle. The CDR3 bases are TGTGCCAGCAAGTCTGAGCGTGATTCCTACGAGCAGTACTTC. The encoded protein is CASKSERDSYEQYF.

The chain carries TRBV7-6 and TRBJ2-6, with TRBD2 as a possible D gene (5 bases). Trimming shortened V by 5 bases and J by 4 bases, and 27 bases separated the two germline ends. The CDR3 loop spans 20 amino acids. Germline V gene lookup returns CDR1 SGHVS and CDR2 FNYEAQ. In nucleotides, the CDR3 is TGTGCCAGCAGCCCGACGGTGGACTCGACAAGGGCTGACGGGGCCAACGTCCTGACTTTC. Protein: CASSPTVDSTRADGANVLTF.

The rearrangement links TRBV6-5 to TRBJ1-6; possibly TRBD1 for D (6 bases). Between the trimmed V and J ends, which lost 6 bases and 9 bases, there was a span of 18 bases. This CDR3 comprises 15 residues. Germline V gene data show CDR1 as MNHEY and CDR2 as SVGAGI. CDR3 DNA sequence: TGTGCCAGCAGCCCCTCGACAGGAAAGGGTTCACCCCTCCACTTT. Encoded protein: CASSPSTGKGSPLHF.

The V gene is TRBV5-4, the J gene TRBJ2-1; 7 nucleotides line up with TRBD2. From germline, CDR1 is SGHNT and CDR2 YYREEE (reference sequence). V lost 0 bases, J lost 3 bases, and 3 bases stayed unmatched. This CDR3 region has 15 residues. CDR3 DNA sequence: TGTGCCAGCAGCTTGGCGCTAGCGGACTACAATGAGCAGTTCTTC. It translates to CASSLALADYNEQFF.

The V gene is TRBV19, the J gene TRBJ2-2; 14 bases line up with TRBD2. V was pared by 5 bases and J by 1 base, with 6 bases of the junction left unmatched. This CDR3 has 18 residues. CDR1 and CDR2 (germline): LNHDA, SQIVND (reference sequence). The CDR3 DNA reads as TGTGCCAGTAGTGGATGGGGACTAGCGGGAGAGAACACCGGGGAGCTGTTTTTT. Translation gives CASSGWGLAGENTGELFF.

The rearrangement joins TRBV6-6 to TRBJ2-3; the match to TRBD2 covers 8 bases. CDR1 MNHNY and CDR2 SVGAGI come from the germline V gene (reference sequence). V lost 3 bases, J lost 1 base, and 6 bases stayed unmatched. The CDR3 extends over 16 amino acids. The CDR3: CASSYGGGSGTDTQYF. The CDR3 nucleotides are TGTGCCAGCAGTTATGGCGGGGGGTCGGGCACAGATACGCAGTATTTT.

The rearrangement uses TRBV20-1 and TRBJ1-1, with no clear D. Trimming removed 5 bases at V and 3 bases at J, with 4 bases between. The CDR3 contains 10 residues. CDR1 and CDR2 (germline): DFQATT, SNEGSKA (reference sequence). The CDR3 spells CSAPDTEAFF. In DNA, the CDR3 is TGCAGTGCTCCGGACACTGAAGCTTTCTTT.

This chain joins TRBV11-2 and TRBJ2-1; TRBD2 matches 7 bases. V lost 2 bases, J lost 0 bases, and 1 base stayed unmatched. The CDR3 has 15 amino acids. Germline V gene data show CDR1 as SGHAT and CDR2 as FQNNGV. The chain's CDR3 is CASSLTGGSYNEQFF. In DNA, the CDR3 is TGTGCCAGCAGCTTAACGGGAGGCTCCTACAATGAGCAGTTCTTC.

DNA of the CDR3: TGTGCCAGCAGCGCAGATCCAGATACGCAGTATTTT. Translated, it gives CASSADPDTQYF. The V and J genes are TRBV9 and TRBJ2-3; D gene uncertain. V was cut by 3 bases and J by 4 bases, with 6 bases left in between. The CDR3 totals 12 residues. The germline CDR1 and CDR2 sequences are SGDLS and YYNGEE.

V gene TRBV27 combines with J gene TRBJ1-2; 11 nucleotides match TRBD1. Trimming took 6 bases from V and 6 from J; bases not matched to a gene: 0. The germline CDR1 and CDR2 sequences are MNHEY and SMNVEV (reference sequence). There are 12 residues in the CDR3. The CDR3 nucleotides read TGTGCCAGCAGGGACAGGGGGCATGGCTACACCTTC. This codes for CASRDRGHGYTF.

The chain employs TRBV18 and TRBJ1-4; a weak D match, TRBD1 (5 bases). Germline lookup yields CDR1 KGHSH and CDR2 LQKENI. V was cut by 2 bases and J by 7 bases, with 17 bases left in between. The CDR3 consists of 16 residues. CDR3 in amino acids: CASSPTTVLRGEKLFF. In nucleotides, the CDR3 is TGTGCCAGCTCACCAACGACAGTTCTAAGAGGTGAAAAACTGTTTTTT.

The chain has TRBV2 and TRBJ2-3; a weak D match, TRBD2 (5 bases). The CDR3 loop spans 14 amino acids. The V end was cut by 4 bases, the J end by 3 bases, with 11 bases between. In germline, CDR1 is SNHLY, CDR2 FYNNEI. Here the CDR3 DNA reads TGTGCCAGCAGTGGAGGGATAGGAACAGATACGCAGTATTTT. Amino acids: CASSGGIGTDTQYF.

This chain connects TRBV6-5 to TRBJ1-1; 7 nucleotides line up with TRBD1. The CDR3 sequence is 14 residues long. Germline loops: CDR1 MNHEY, CDR2 SVGAGI. The junction had 6 bases not matched to a gene; V was cut back by 7 bases and J by 1 base. This CDR3 reads CASTWTGPNTEAFF. The CDR3 DNA follows: TGTGCCAGCACCTGGACAGGACCGAACACTGAAGCTTTCTTT.

The chain combines TRBV19 with TRBJ2-3; 7 bases are shared with TRBD1. The CDR3 totals 15 residues. The V and J ends lost 5 bases and 6 bases, in that order; junction bases with no gene match: 11. The germline gives CDR1 LNHDA, CDR2 SQIVND (reference sequence). The DNA of the CDR3 is TGTGCCAGTAGTCCCCGACAGGGTCAAGGTGATACGCAGTATTTT. Amino acids: CASSPRQGQGDTQYF.

The chain is built from TRBV27 and TRBJ2-7, with 12 bases fitting TRBD2. Germline V gene sequence: CDR1 MNHEY, CDR2 SMNVEV (reference sequence). With V trimmed by 0 bases and J by 4 bases, 4 bases remained unmatched. The CDR3 covers 16 residues. In nucleotides, the CDR3 is TGTGCCAGCAGTTTATCGATCCTAGCGGGAGGGTACGAGCAGTACTTC. This translates into CASSLSILAGGYEQYF.